A selection of T cell receptor beta chains follows, all from one sample in a study of blood T cell repertoires in COVID-19. Sequencing used immunoSEQ multiplex PCR; TCRdb keeps in-frame clones, though not all of them. The sample yields more than 60,000 clones, 80% to 85% seen once. The sequencing sample was made of peripheral blood. These TCRs come from a man over 45 with acute or convalescent COVID-19. CDR3s include the opening cysteine and the closing phenylalanine or tryptophan. D genes are given only for firm matches. A row's size may be missing; if present it is once, few, many or a size class.

d_gene	abundance	v_gene	j_gene	CDR3aa	CDR3nt
TRBD1	-	TRBV6-2/TRBV6-3	TRBJ1-2	CASSLTGDYTF	TGTGCCAGCAGTCTGACAGGGGACTACACCTTC
-	-	TRBV12-3/TRBV12-4	TRBJ2-7	CASKTSSYEQYF	TGTGCCAGCAAGACAAGCTCCTACGAGCAGTACTTC
-	-	TRBV20-1	TRBJ1-2	CSARDREGYTF	TGCAGTGCTAGAGATCGGGAAGGCTACACCTTC
-	-	TRBV6-5	TRBJ2-2	CASSRGITGELFF	TGTGCCAGCAGCCGGGGGATAACCGGGGAGCTGTTTTTT
-	-	TRBV3-1/TRBV3-2	TRBJ1-5	CASSQVAGSNQPQHF	TGTGCCAGCAGCCAAGTGGCAGGGAGCAATCAGCCCCAGCATTTT
-	-	TRBV3-1/TRBV3-2	TRBJ2-1	CASSQVFPGVDEQFF	TGTGCCAGCAGCCAAGTCTTCCCGGGGGTGGATGAGCAGTTCTTC
TRBD1	-	TRBV25-1	TRBJ2-4	CASSDPGQGWNIQYF	TGTGCCAGCAGTGATCCGGGACAGGGTTGGAACATTCAGTACTTC
TRBD1	-	TRBV7-2	TRBJ2-7	CASGQTGFSYEQYF	TGTGCCAGCGGCCAGACAGGGTTTTCCTACGAGCAGTACTTC
TRBD1	-	TRBV6-1	TRBJ1-2	CASSGDRRGYTF	TGTGCCAGCAGTGGGGACAGACGCGGCTACACCTTC
-	-	TRBV19	TRBJ1-5	CASSIGQGNQPQHF	TGTGCCAGTAGTATAGGGCAGGGCAATCAGCCCCAGCATTTT
-	-	TRBV7-2	TRBJ1-5	CASSLSGAGQPQHF	TGTGCCAGCAGCTTAAGTGGGGCAGGTCAGCCCCAGCATTTT
-	once	TRBV5-1	TRBJ1-6	CASSLGPNSYNSPLHF	TGCGCCAGCAGCTTGGGTCCAAACTCCTATAATTCACCCCTCCACTTT
-	once	TRBV4-2	TRBJ2-7	CASSQDTGDSYEQYF	TGTGCCAGCAGCCAAGATACCGGAGATTCCTACGAGCAGTACTTC
-	-	TRBV3-1/TRBV3-2	TRBJ2-7	CASSQRGGEQYF	TGTGCCAGCAGCCAGAGGGGGGGCGAGCAGTACTTC
-	few	TRBV4-3	TRBJ1-6	CASSFSYGQNSPLHF	TGCGCCAGCAGCTTTTCCTACGGACAAAATTCACCCCTCCACTTT
TRBD1	-	TRBV4-3	TRBJ1-5	CASSQERQGFQPQHF	TGCGCCAGCAGCCAAGAACGACAGGGTTTTCAGCCCCAGCATTTT